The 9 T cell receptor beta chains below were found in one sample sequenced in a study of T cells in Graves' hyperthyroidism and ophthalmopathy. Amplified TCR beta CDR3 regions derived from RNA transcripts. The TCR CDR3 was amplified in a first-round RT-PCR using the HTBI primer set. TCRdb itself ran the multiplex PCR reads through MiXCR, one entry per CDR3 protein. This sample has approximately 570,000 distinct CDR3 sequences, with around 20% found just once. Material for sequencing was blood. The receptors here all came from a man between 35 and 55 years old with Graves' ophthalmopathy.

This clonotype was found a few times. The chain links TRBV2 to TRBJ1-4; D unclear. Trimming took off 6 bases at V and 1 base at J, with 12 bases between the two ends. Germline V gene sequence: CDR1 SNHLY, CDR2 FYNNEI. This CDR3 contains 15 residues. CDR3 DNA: TGTGCCAGCAGCCCCGGAAGGGTAACTAATGAAAAACTGTTTTTT. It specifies CASSPGRVTNEKLFF.

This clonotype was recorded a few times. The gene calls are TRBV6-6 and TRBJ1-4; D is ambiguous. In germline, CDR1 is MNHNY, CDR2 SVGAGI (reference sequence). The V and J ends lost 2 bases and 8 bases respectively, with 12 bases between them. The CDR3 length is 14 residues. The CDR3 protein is CASSYRDRSEKLFF. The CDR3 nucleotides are TGTGCCAGCAGTTACCGGGATAGGAGCGAAAAACTGTTTTTT.

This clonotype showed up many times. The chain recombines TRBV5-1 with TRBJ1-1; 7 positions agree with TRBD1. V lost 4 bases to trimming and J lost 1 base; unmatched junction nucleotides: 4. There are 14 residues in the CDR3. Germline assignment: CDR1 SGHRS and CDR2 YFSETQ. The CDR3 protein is CASSIRQGNTEAFF. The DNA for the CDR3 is TGCGCCAGCAGCATACGACAGGGGAACACTGAAGCTTTCTTT.

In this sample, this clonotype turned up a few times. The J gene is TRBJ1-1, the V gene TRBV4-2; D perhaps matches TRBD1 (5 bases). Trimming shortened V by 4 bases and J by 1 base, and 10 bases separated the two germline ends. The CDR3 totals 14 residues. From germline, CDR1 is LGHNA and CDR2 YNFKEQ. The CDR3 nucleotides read TGTGCCAGCAGCCCGGGGACCTGGAACACTGAAGCTTTCTTT. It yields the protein CASSPGTWNTEAFF.

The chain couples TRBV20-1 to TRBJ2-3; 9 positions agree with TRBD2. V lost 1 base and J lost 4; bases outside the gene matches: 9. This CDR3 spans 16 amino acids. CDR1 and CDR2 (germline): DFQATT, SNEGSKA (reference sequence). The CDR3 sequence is CSARGNWAGGPDTQYF. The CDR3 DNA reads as TGCAGTGCTAGAGGGAACTGGGCGGGGGGGCCAGATACGCAGTATTTT.

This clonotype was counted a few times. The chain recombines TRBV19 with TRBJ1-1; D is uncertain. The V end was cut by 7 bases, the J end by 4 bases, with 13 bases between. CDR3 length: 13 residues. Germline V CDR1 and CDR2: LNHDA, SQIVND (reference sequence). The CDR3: CASNPGKGTEAFF. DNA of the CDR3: TGTGCCAGTAACCCAGGAAAGGGCACTGAAGCTTTCTTT.

CDR3 region: CASSPIGGRGSEKLFF. The CDR3 DNA is TGTGCCAGCTCACCGATCGGTGGCAGGGGTAGTGAAAAACTGTTTTTT. This chain uses TRBV18 with TRBJ1-4, with D tentatively TRBD1 (6 bases). Germline assignment: CDR1 KGHSH and CDR2 LQKENI. This CDR3 has 16 residues. Trimming left V 3 bases short and J 7 bases short, with 18 bases between.

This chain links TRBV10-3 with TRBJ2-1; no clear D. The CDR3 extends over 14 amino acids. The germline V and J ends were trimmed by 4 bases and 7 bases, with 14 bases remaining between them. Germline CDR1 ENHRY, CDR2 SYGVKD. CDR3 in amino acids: CAISAAPPMNEQFF. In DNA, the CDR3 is TGTGCCATCAGTGCAGCCCCCCCTATGAATGAGCAGTTCTTC.

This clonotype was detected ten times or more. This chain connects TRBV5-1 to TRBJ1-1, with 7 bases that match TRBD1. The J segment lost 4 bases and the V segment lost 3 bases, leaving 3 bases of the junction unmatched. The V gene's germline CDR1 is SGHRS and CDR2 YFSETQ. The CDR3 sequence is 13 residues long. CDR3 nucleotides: TGCGCCAGCAGCTACCCAGGGGGCACTGAAGCTTTCTTT. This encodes CASSYPGGTEAFF.